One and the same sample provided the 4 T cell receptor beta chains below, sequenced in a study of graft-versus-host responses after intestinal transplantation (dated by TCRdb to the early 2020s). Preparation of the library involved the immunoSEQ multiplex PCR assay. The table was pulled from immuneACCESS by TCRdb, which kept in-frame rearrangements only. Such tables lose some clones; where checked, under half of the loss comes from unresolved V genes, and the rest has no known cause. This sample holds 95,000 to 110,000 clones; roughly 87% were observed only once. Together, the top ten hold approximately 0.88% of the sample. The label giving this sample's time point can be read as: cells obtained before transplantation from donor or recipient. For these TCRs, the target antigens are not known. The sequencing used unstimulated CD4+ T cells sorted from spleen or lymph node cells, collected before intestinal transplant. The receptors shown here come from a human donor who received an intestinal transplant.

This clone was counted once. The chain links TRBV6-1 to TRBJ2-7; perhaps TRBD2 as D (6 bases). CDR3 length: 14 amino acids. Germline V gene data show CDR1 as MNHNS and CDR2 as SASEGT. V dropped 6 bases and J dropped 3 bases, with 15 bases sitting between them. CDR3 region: CASRRDPANYEQYF. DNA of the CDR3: TGTGCCAGCAGGCGGGACCCGGCGAACTACGAGCAGTACTTC.

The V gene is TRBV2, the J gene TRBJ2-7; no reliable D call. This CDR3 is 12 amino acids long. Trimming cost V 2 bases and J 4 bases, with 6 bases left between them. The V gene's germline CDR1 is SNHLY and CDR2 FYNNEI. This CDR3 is CASSEKGYEQYF. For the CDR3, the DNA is TGTGCCAGCAGTGAAAAGGGTTACGAGCAGTACTTC.

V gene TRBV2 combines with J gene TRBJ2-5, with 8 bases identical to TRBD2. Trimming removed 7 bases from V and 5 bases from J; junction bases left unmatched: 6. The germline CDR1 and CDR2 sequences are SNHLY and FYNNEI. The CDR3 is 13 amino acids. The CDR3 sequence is CASIQTSVETQYF. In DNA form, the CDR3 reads TGTGCCAGCATTCAGACTAGCGTGGAGACCCAGTACTTC.

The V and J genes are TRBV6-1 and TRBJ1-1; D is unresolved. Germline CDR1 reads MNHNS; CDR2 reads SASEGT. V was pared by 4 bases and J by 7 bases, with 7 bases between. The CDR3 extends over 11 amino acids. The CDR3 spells CASSAYSEAFF. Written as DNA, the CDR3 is TGTGCCAGCAGTGCTTACAGTGAAGCTTTCTTT.